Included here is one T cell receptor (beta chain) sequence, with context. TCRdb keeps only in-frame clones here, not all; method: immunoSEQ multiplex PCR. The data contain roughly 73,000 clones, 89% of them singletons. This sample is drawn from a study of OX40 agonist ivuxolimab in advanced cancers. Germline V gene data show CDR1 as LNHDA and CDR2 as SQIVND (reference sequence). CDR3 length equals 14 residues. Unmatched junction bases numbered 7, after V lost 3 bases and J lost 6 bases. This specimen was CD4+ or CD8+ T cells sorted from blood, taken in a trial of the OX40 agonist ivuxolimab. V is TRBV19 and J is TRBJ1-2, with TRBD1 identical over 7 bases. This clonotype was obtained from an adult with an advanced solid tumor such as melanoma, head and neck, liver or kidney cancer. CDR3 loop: CASSITGQAHGYTF. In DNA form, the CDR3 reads TGTGCCAGTAGTATCACCGGACAGGCTCATGGCTACACCTTC.